One sample yielded the 32 T cell receptor beta chains listed below, sequenced in a study of T-cell memory formation after mild COVID-19. TCRdb processed the 5' RACE reads anew with MiXCR; each CDR3 protein has one entry. The repertoire consists of 250,000 to 300,000 distinct CDR3 sequences, with roughly 16% occurring once and the leading ten covering approximately 23%. Sequencing was performed on PBMCs or a T cell subset sorted from them (not recorded which). These TCRs come from a man younger than 35 who had mild COVID-19 (a few samples of this study predate the infection). Cell type and time point are not known.

This clonotype appeared many times. This chain links TRBV6-2 or TRBV6-3 with TRBJ2-7, with D unresolved. V dropped 6 bases and J dropped 4 bases, with 10 bases sitting between them. The CDR3 runs 12 residues. Looked up from germline, CDR1 is MNHEY and CDR2 is SVGEGT. CDR3 sequence: CASSRASYEQYV. The CDR3 DNA is TGTGCCAGCAGCAGAGCGAGTTACGAGCAGTACGTC.

The sample holds a few counts of this clonotype. The chain links TRBV18 to TRBJ2-3; no clear D gene. Trimming stripped 6 bases from V and 2 bases from J, with 9 bases between. Germline-derived CDR1 and CDR2 are KGHSH and LQKENI. CDR3 length: 13 amino acids. The CDR3, as DNA: TGTGCCAGCTCCCCAGTCGACACAGATACGCAGTATTTT. This codes for CASSPVDTDTQYF.

This clonotype was seen a handful of times. The rearrangement uses TRBV5-1 and TRBJ1-4; D is possibly TRBD1 (5 bases). The CDR3 is 13 residues long. From germline, CDR1 is SGHRS and CDR2 YFSETQ. The V end lost 3 bases, the J end lost 7 bases, and 10 bases lay between the germline ends. CDR3: CASSSGGGEKLFF. The CDR3 nucleotides are TGCGCCAGCAGCTCGGGGGGAGGTGAAAAACTGTTTTTT.

This clonotype was detected a few times. The chain combines TRBV29-1 with TRBJ1-1, with 7 bases identical to TRBD1. The CDR3 is 12 residues long. In germline, CDR1 is SQVTM, CDR2 ANQGSEA. The trim removed 4 bases at V and 5 bases at J, leaving 4 bases unmatched. The CDR3 here is CSVGRGDTEAFF. In DNA form, the CDR3 reads TGCAGCGTTGGCAGGGGGGATACTGAAGCTTTCTTT.

This clonotype was seen a few times. V and J are TRBV2 and TRBJ1-5, with D unresolved. The V gene lost 3 bases and the J gene lost 5 bases, with 11 bases spanning the gap. This CDR3 contains 14 residues. Looked up from germline, CDR1 is SNHLY and CDR2 is FYNNEI. The DNA of the CDR3 is TGTGCCAGCAGTGAGGGTTGGGGTGATCAGCCCCAGCATTTT. Its protein is CASSEGWGDQPQHF.

This clonotype has only a few counts. The rearrangement links TRBV9 to TRBJ2-1; 10 nucleotides align to TRBD2. Germline CDR1 reads SGDLS; CDR2 reads YYNGEE. V was clipped by 3 bases and J by 2 bases; unmatched bases: 2. This CDR3 is 15 amino acids long. The CDR3 bases are TGTGCCAGCAGCGCCGGGACTAGCGCCTACAATGAGCAGTTCTTC. It translates to CASSAGTSAYNEQFF.

The table lists this clonotype with a few counts. This sequence joins TRBV5-1 and TRBJ2-3, with unresolved D. The germline CDR1 and CDR2 sequences are SGHRS and YFSETQ. The CDR3 spans 14 residues. The V end lost 4 bases, the J end lost 1 base, and 10 bases lay between the germline ends. Written as DNA, the CDR3 is TGCGCCAGCAGCGCCTCTGACGGCACAGATACGCAGTATTTT. This encodes CASSASDGTDTQYF.

The chain couples TRBV28 to TRBJ1-5; no firm D call. This CDR3 spans 16 amino acids. Germline V gene lookup returns CDR1 MDHEN and CDR2 SYDVKM. V shed 4 bases and J shed 2 bases, with 15 bases lying between them. Here the CDR3 reads CASSWTAFLRNQPQHF. Here the CDR3 DNA reads TGTGCCAGCAGTTGGACTGCGTTCCTTCGCAATCAGCCCCAGCATTTT.

This clonotype showed up just a few times. The V and J genes are TRBV9 and TRBJ2-3, with 15 bases lining up with TRBD2. Germline loops: CDR1 SGDLS, CDR2 YYNGEE. V lost 2 bases, J lost 0 bases, and 7 bases stayed unmatched. The CDR3 runs 19 residues. The DNA of the CDR3 is TGTGCCAGCAGCGTGAGGGGACTAGCGGGGGGCCCTAGCACAGATACGCAGTATTTT. Amino acid sequence: CASSVRGLAGGPSTDTQYF.

In its sample, this clonotype was seen a few times. The chain is built from TRBV18 and TRBJ2-7, with D uncertain. This CDR3 region has 13 residues. V was shortened by 0 bases and J by 3 bases, with 6 bases between the two germline ends. The germline V gene encodes CDR1 KGHSH and CDR2 LQKENI. CDR3 in amino acids: CASSPPNNYEQYV. The CDR3 DNA is TGTGCCAGCTCACCACCGAATAACTACGAGCAGTACGTC.

This clonotype was seen repeatedly, ten times or more. The J gene is TRBJ1-2, the V gene TRBV10-3; D possibly corresponds to TRBD1 (5 bases). V dropped 3 bases and J dropped 1 base, with 12 bases sitting between them. Germline lookup yields CDR1 ENHRY and CDR2 SYGVKD. The CDR3 totals 15 residues. In nucleotides, the CDR3 is TGTGCCATCAGTGATCCGGGACGGGATAACTATGGCTACACCTTC. It specifies CAISDPGRDNYGYTF.

The chain carries TRBV7-9 and TRBJ2-1; 8 nucleotides match TRBD2. This CDR3 has 15 residues. Germline loops: CDR1 SEHNR, CDR2 FQNEAQ (reference sequence). Trimming removed 5 bases from V and 1 base from J; junction bases left unmatched: 4. The DNA for the CDR3 is TGTGCCAGCAGCCCTAGCGGGTGGTCCTACAATGAGCAGTTCTTC. Translated: CASSPSGWSYNEQFF. Based on the CDR3 plus reference TRBV7-9 and TRBJ2-1, the full variable domain is DTGVSQNPRHKITKRGQNVTFRCDPISEHNRLYWYRQTLGQGPEFLTYFQNEAQLEKSRLLSDRFSAERPKGSFSTLEIQRTEQGDSAMYLCASSPSGWSYNEQFFGPGTRLTVL.

This clonotype was counted only a few times. The V gene is TRBV6-5, the J gene TRBJ2-5; possibly TRBD1 for D (6 bases). The CDR3 runs to 13 residues. Per germline, CDR1 MNHEY and CDR2 SVGAGI. Trimming removed 5 bases from V and 5 bases from J, with 12 bases in between. Written as DNA, the CDR3 is TGTGCCAGCAGTACCCCAGGGGTGGAGACCCAGTACTTC. Amino acids: CASSTPGVETQYF.

The rearrangement joins TRBV7-2 to TRBJ2-5; D is uncertain. The V gene's germline CDR1 is SGHTA and CDR2 FQGNSA. The V end was cut by 5 bases, the J end by 2 bases, with 15 bases between. The CDR3 length is 15 residues. CDR3 bases: TGTGCCAGCAGCCCGGATGGGTATAGGCAAGAGACCCAGTACTTC. Its protein product is CASSPDGYRQETQYF.

A few counts support this clonotype. V usage is TRBV12-3 or TRBV12-4 and J usage is TRBJ1-5; tentatively, D is TRBD1 (6 bases). V was trimmed by 6 bases and J by 2 bases, leaving 8 bases between them. This CDR3 has 13 amino acids. The CDR3 DNA follows: TGTGCCAGCAGCGGACAGCGCAATCAGCCCCAGCATTTT. It translates to CASSGQRNQPQHF.

The chain has TRBV19 and TRBJ1-1; possibly TRBD1 for D (5 bases). Per germline, CDR1 LNHDA and CDR2 SQIVND (reference sequence). The ends were cut back, 10 bases at V and 4 bases at J, with 16 bases in the middle. The CDR3 totals 13 residues. The CDR3 here is CAIAAGVGTEAFF. CDR3 nucleotides: TGTGCCATCGCGGCGGGGGTTGGCACTGAAGCTTTCTTT. Together with reference TRBV19 and TRBJ1-1, the CDR3 gives the full variable domain: DGGITQSPKYLFRKEGQNVTLSCEQNLNHDAMYWYRQDPGQGLRLIYYSQIVNDFQKGDIAEGYSVSREKKESFPLTVTSAQKNPTAFYLCAIAAGVGTEAFFGQGTRLTVV.

Many counts were recorded for this clonotype. The J gene is TRBJ2-7, the V gene TRBV5-1; D not certain. The CDR3 runs to 14 residues. V was cut by 0 bases and J by 0 bases, with 7 bases left in between. Germline assignment: CDR1 SGHRS and CDR2 YFSETQ. The CDR3 nucleotides are TGCGCCAGCAGCTTGGAGACTGCCTCCTACGAGCAGTACTTC. Residues: CASSLETASYEQYF.

The J gene is TRBJ1-2, the V gene TRBV6-2 or TRBV6-3; possibly TRBD1 for D (6 bases). Per the germline V gene, CDR1 is MNHEY and CDR2 is SVGEGT. The CDR3 consists of 14 residues. With 6 bases removed from V and 6 bases from J, the gap between germline ends came to 17 bases. In DNA, the CDR3 is TGTGCCAGCAGGTCACAGGGTATGATCGATGGCTACACCTTC. It is translated as CASRSQGMIDGYTF.

This clonotype was detected only a few times. V usage is TRBV7-2 and J usage is TRBJ2-3, with D possibly being TRBD2 (5 bases). This CDR3 region has 17 residues. Germline V gene lookup returns CDR1 SGHTA and CDR2 FQGNSA. The V end lost 5 bases, the J end lost 2 bases, and 20 bases lay between the germline ends. The DNA of the CDR3 is TGTGCCAGCAGCCAAAAAATATTGGCGGGTAACACAGATACGCAGTATTTT. As protein: CASSQKILAGNTDTQYF.

This clonotype came up a few times. The chain combines TRBV20-1 with TRBJ2-7; D ambiguous. The CDR3 totals 13 residues. From germline, CDR1 is DFQATT and CDR2 SNEGSKA (reference sequence). V lost 2 bases, J lost 1 base, and 9 bases lay in between. The CDR3 sequence is CSARSDLSYEQYV. CDR3 DNA: TGCAGTGCTAGATCGGACCTTTCCTACGAGCAGTACGTC.

This clonotype was observed a handful of times. The CDR3 is CASSQGLAGGPGEQFF. CDR3 bases: TGCGCCAGCAGCCAGGGACTAGCGGGGGGGCCGGGGGAGCAGTTCTTC. The chain has TRBV4-3 and TRBJ2-1, with 16 bases identical to TRBD2. V shed 3 bases, J shed 10 bases, and the junction held 6 bases outside the gene matches. The length of the CDR3 is 16 residues. Germline lookup yields CDR1 LGHNA and CDR2 YSLEER.

This clonotype was observed at least ten times. The chain recombines TRBV12-3 or TRBV12-4 with TRBJ1-6; 10 positions match TRBD1. The V gene end was trimmed by 6 bases and the J gene end by 8 bases; junction bases not matched to a gene: 4. The CDR3 totals 14 residues. The DNA of the CDR3 is TGTGCCAGCAGCCTGACAGGGGGCGATTCACCCCTCCACTTT. Translated: CASSLTGGDSPLHF.

This clonotype was counted at least ten times. This chain uses TRBV12-3 or TRBV12-4 with TRBJ2-7; 8 bases line up with TRBD1. V lost 5 bases, J lost 6 bases, and 3 bases stayed unmatched. This CDR3 has 12 residues. The CDR3 region is CASSLTGGEQYF. CDR3 nucleotides: TGTGCCAGCAGTCTCACAGGGGGCGAGCAGTACTTC.

CDR3 protein: CASSPTGAIYYEQYF. The CDR3 region has the DNA TGTGCCAGCAGCCCCACAGGTGCGATATACTACGAGCAGTACTTC. The V call is TRBV5-6, the J call TRBJ2-7, with D possibly being TRBD1 (5 bases). Germline lookup yields CDR1 SGHDT and CDR2 YYEEEE. The CDR3 consists of 15 residues. Between the trimmed V and J ends, which lost 4 bases and 3 bases, there was a span of 17 bases.

This clonotype was detected a few times. The V gene is TRBV27, the J gene TRBJ1-1; D is unclear. The germline V gene has CDR1 MNHEY and CDR2 SMNVEV (reference sequence). Deletions cut 6 bases from V and 1 base from J, with 12 bases between. The CDR3 covers 14 residues. The DNA of the CDR3 is TGTGCCAGCAGATTGTCCCCGGCGAACACTGAAGCTTTCTTT. Residues: CASRLSPANTEAFF.

The gene calls are TRBV29-1 and TRBJ2-5, with 9 bases identical to TRBD1. The CDR3 consists of 15 residues. In germline, CDR1 is SQVTM, CDR2 ANQGSEA. The J segment lost 2 bases and the V segment lost 7 bases, leaving 11 bases of the junction unmatched. The CDR3 DNA follows: TGCAGCGGCTACGATACAGGGGGCAGGCAAGAGACCCAGTACTTC. Protein product: CSGYDTGGRQETQYF.

V and J are TRBV20-1 and TRBJ1-5; no reliable D call. Germline CDR1 and CDR2: DFQATT and SNEGSKA (reference sequence). The CDR3 has 13 amino acids. V was pared by 5 bases and J by 0 bases, with 8 bases between. CDR3 sequence reads: CSADRGSNQPQHF. CDR3 nucleotide sequence: TGCAGTGCTGATCGGGGTAGCAATCAGCCCCAGCATTTT.

This clonotype was counted a few times. The chain joins TRBV2 to TRBJ2-1; D may be TRBD2 (6 bases). Germline-derived CDR1 and CDR2 are SNHLY and FYNNEI. The CDR3 contains 14 residues. With 4 bases removed from V and 9 bases from J, the gap between germline ends came to 16 bases. DNA for the CDR3: TGTGCCAGCAGTGGTTGGACCCCGGGGGTTGAGCAGTTCTTC. Translation gives CASSGWTPGVEQFF.

The chain uses TRBV6-2 or TRBV6-3 and TRBJ2-2; D possibly corresponds to TRBD1 (6 bases). V was pared by 4 bases and J by 4 bases, with 7 bases between. The CDR3 is 13 residues long. Germline-derived CDR1 and CDR2 are MNHEY and SVGEGT. The CDR3 loop is CASSWTVTGELFF. The CDR3 DNA reads as TGTGCCAGCAGTTGGACAGTCACCGGGGAGCTGTTTTTT.

V usage is TRBV20-1 and J usage is TRBJ1-2; 9 bases align to TRBD1. V dropped 5 bases and J dropped 8; count of bases not matched to a gene: 6. The CDR3 loop spans 12 amino acids. Germline V gene data show CDR1 as DFQATT and CDR2 as SNEGSKA (reference sequence). The CDR3 here is CSASQGARGYTF. The CDR3 DNA follows: TGCAGTGCTTCACAGGGGGCGCGGGGCTACACCTTC.

This clonotype turned up a few times. The rearrangement uses TRBV30 and TRBJ2-3, with D perhaps matching TRBD2 (5 bases). Between the trimmed V and J ends, which lost 2 bases and 6 bases, there was a span of 6 bases. CDR1 and CDR2 (germline): GTSNPN, SVGIG (reference sequence). The CDR3 is 11 residues long. CDR3 protein: CAWSRGDTQYF. CDR3 DNA: TGTGCCTGGAGTCGAGGGGATACGCAGTATTTT.

The chain employs TRBV7-2 and TRBJ1-2, with D perhaps TRBD1 (5 bases). Germline V gives CDR1 SGHTA, CDR2 FQGNSA. The germline V and J ends were trimmed by 5 bases and 7 bases, with 26 bases remaining between them. The CDR3 spans 17 residues. CDR3 amino acids: CASSQTLAEGGDRGYTF. In DNA, the CDR3 is TGTGCCAGCAGCCAGACGCTCGCCGAGGGTGGGGACCGTGGCTACACCTTC.